The 27 T cell receptor beta chains presented below share a single source sample, sequenced in a study of spatial heterogeneity in lung cancer. Time point: blood at routine non-recurrence follow-up after resection. TCRdb itself ran the 5' RACE reads through MiXCR, one entry per CDR3 protein. The sample has fewer than 100,000 distinct CDR3 sequences, approximately 20% seen once; the top ten hold 21%. This material consisted of PBMCs, taken at follow-up. These receptors originate from a male donor with early-stage non-small cell lung cancer.

The chain uses TRBV4-3 and TRBJ1-5, with TRBD1 identical over 7 bases. The CDR3 is made up of 15 amino acids. From germline, CDR1 is LGHNA and CDR2 YSLEER. With V trimmed by 3 bases and J by 3 bases, 5 bases remained unmatched. The CDR3, as DNA: TGCGCCAGCAGCCAGGAGACAGGGTCCAATCAGCCCCAGCATTTT. Translation gives CASSQETGSNQPQHF.

V is TRBV4-3 and J is TRBJ1-2, with a weak D call TRBD1 (6 bases). The V gene lost 3 bases and the J gene lost 7 bases, with 18 bases spanning the gap. This CDR3 is built from 15 residues. Germline-derived CDR1 and CDR2 are LGHNA and YSLEER. The CDR3, as DNA: TGCGCCAGCAGCCACCTTAGGGGGTTATTCGCTGGCTACACCTTC. Translated: CASSHLRGLFAGYTF.

This clonotype has ten or more counts. The chain combines TRBV5-1 with TRBJ2-3, with TRBD2 matching 7 bases. V shed 3 bases and J 1 base; nucleotides not matched to a gene: 2. The CDR3 totals 14 residues. Germline CDR1 SGHRS, CDR2 YFSETQ. The CDR3 here is CASSSSGRTDTQYF. DNA of the CDR3: TGCGCCAGCAGCTCTAGCGGACGCACAGATACGCAGTATTTT.

This clonotype was picked up a small number of times. The chain combines TRBV5-4 with TRBJ2-1, with TRBD1 as a possible D gene (6 bases). The CDR3 sequence is 13 residues long. Per the germline V gene, CDR1 is SGHNT and CDR2 is YYREEE (reference sequence). With 1 base removed from V and 8 bases from J, the gap between germline ends came to 10 bases. The CDR3 spells CASSLNRVDEQFF. In DNA, the CDR3 is TGTGCCAGCAGCTTGAACAGGGTGGATGAGCAGTTCTTC.

This clonotype was counted a few times. The chain joins TRBV4-1 to TRBJ1-3; D is perhaps TRBD1 (6 bases). V was shortened by 1 base and J by 8 bases, with 15 bases between the two germline ends. The germline gives CDR1 MGHRA, CDR2 YSYEKL. CDR3 length: 15 residues. The CDR3 spells CASSQVPQGGDTIYF. CDR3 nucleotides: TGCGCCAGCAGCCAAGTGCCACAGGGTGGTGACACCATATATTTT.

The chain employs TRBV5-1 and TRBJ1-4; the D is unclear. Germline V gene lookup returns CDR1 SGHRS and CDR2 YFSETQ. The length of the CDR3 is 13 residues. V lost 4 bases and J lost 4, with 8 bases in between. CDR3 DNA: TGCGCCAGCAGCGAAAGTCTTAATGAAAAACTGTTTTTT. This translates into CASSESLNEKLFF. Filled out from reference TRBV5-1 and TRBJ1-4, the complete variable domain reads KAGVTQTPRYLIKTRGQQVTLSCSPISGHRSVSWYQQTPGQGLQFLFEYFSETQRNKGNFPGRFSGRQFSNSRSEMNVSTLELGDSALYLCASSESLNEKLFFGSGTQLSVL.

The chain has TRBV7-2 and TRBJ2-1, with 12 bases fitting TRBD2. Germline CDR1 reads SGHTA; CDR2 reads FQGNSA. The V gene end was trimmed by 4 bases and the J gene end by 0 bases; junction bases not matched to a gene: 7. This CDR3 is built from 18 residues. The CDR3 is CASSSRTSGTSSYNEQFF. The CDR3 DNA follows: TGTGCCAGCAGCTCCCGGACTAGCGGGACGAGCTCCTACAATGAGCAGTTCTTC. The full variable domain, with the rest looked up from reference TRBV7-2 and TRBJ2-1, is GAGVSQSPSNKVTEKGKDVELRCDPISGHTALYWYRQSLGQGLEFLIYFQGNSAPDKSGLPSDRFSAERTGGSVSTLTIQRTQQEDSAVYLCASSSRTSGTSSYNEQFFGPGTRLTVL.

This clonotype was seen a handful of times. V is TRBV20-1 and J is TRBJ1-5; no clear D. V was shortened by 2 bases and J by 0 bases, with 8 bases between the two germline ends. Germline values: CDR1 DFQATT, CDR2 SNEGSKA (reference sequence). This CDR3 has 14 amino acids. The CDR3 is CSARRGNSNQPQHF. The CDR3 nucleotides are TGCAGTGCTAGACGCGGGAATAGCAATCAGCCCCAGCATTTT.

The chain is built from TRBV5-6 and TRBJ2-7, with TRBD1 matching 8 bases. V was pared by 2 bases and J by 3 bases, with 7 bases of the junction left unmatched. Germline V lookup: CDR1 SGHDT, CDR2 YYEEEE. CDR3 size: 15 residues. The CDR3 is CASSFNRGNNYEQYF. CDR3 coding DNA: TGTGCCAGCAGCTTTAACAGGGGGAATAACTACGAGCAGTACTTC. The variable domain in full, completed from reference TRBV5-6 and TRBJ2-7, reads DAGVTQSPTHLIKTRGQQVTLRCSPKSGHDTVSWYQQALGQGPQFIFQYYEEEERQRGNFPDRFSGHQFPNYSSELNVNALLLGDSALYLCASSFNRGNNYEQYFGPGTRLTVT.

This clonotype was found a few times. CDR3 nucleotide sequence: TGTGCCAGCAGCAGGGACGGCCCTAGCACAGATACGCAGTATTTT. Amino acid sequence: CASSRDGPSTDTQYF. The chain combines TRBV7-8 with TRBJ2-3; D may be TRBD1 or TRBD2 (5 bases each). Trimming took off 5 bases at V and 0 bases at J, with 12 bases between the two ends. This CDR3 comprises 15 residues. Germline CDR1 is SGHVS and CDR2 is FQNEAQ.

This clonotype was observed many times. CDR3 residues: CASSGLAGGLRDEQFF. The CDR3 DNA reads TGTGCCAGCAGCGGACTAGCGGGGGGCCTAAGGGATGAGCAGTTCTTC. This chain uses TRBV9 with TRBJ2-1, with TRBD2 identical over 13 bases. The CDR3 length is 16 residues. Germline V gene lookup returns CDR1 SGDLS and CDR2 YYNGEE. J lost 8 bases, V lost 3 bases, and 8 bases had no gene match.

This clonotype occurred a few times. The V and J genes are TRBV9 and TRBJ1-3; a weak D match, TRBD1 (6 bases). There are 16 residues in the CDR3. CDR1 is SGDLS, CDR2 YYNGEE, per germline. Trimming cost V 4 bases and J 0 bases, with 14 bases left between them. The DNA of the CDR3 is TGTGCCAGCAGCCTCGGGGGCCCTGGCTCTGGAAACACCATATATTTT. Residues: CASSLGGPGSGNTIYF.

There are a few counts of this clonotype. The chain uses TRBV7-2 and TRBJ1-3; TRBD1 aligns across 7 bases. V lost 4 bases to trimming and J lost 0 bases; unmatched junction nucleotides: 3. This CDR3 contains 15 residues. Germline CDR1 SGHTA, CDR2 FQGNSA. The CDR3, as DNA: TGTGCCAGCAGCTCGAGGACAGGCTCTGGAAACACCATATATTTT. Protein product: CASSSRTGSGNTIYF.

This clonotype was detected only a few times. The rearrangement joins TRBV20-1 to TRBJ2-1; TRBD2 aligns across 12 bases. The V gene's germline CDR1 is DFQATT and CDR2 SNEGSKA (reference sequence). V gave up 6 bases and J gave up 3 bases; unmatched junction bases: 3. The CDR3 has 14 amino acids. CDR3 protein: CSAVGLAGYNEQFF. In nucleotides, the CDR3 is TGCAGTGCCGTGGGACTAGCGGGCTACAATGAGCAGTTCTTC.

This sequence joins TRBV29-1 and TRBJ2-2; D possibly corresponds to TRBD1 (7 bases). CDR1 SQVTM and CDR2 ANQGSEA come from the germline V gene. Trimming took off 4 bases at V and 7 bases at J, with 13 bases between the two ends. The CDR3 totals 13 residues. The CDR3 DNA reads as TGCAGCGTTGTTCAGGGGGGCGGCGGGGAGCTGTTTTTT. This gives the protein CSVVQGGGGELFF.

The chain couples TRBV24-1 to TRBJ2-7; D not resolved. The CDR3 covers 13 residues. The germline CDR1 and CDR2 sequences are KGHDR and SFDVKD. Trimming removed 4 bases at V and 3 bases at J, with 9 bases between. CDR3 protein: CATSDHSSYEQYF. In DNA, the CDR3 is TGTGCCACCAGTGACCATTCTAGCTACGAGCAGTACTTC.

This clonotype came up a few times. The chain is built from TRBV7-6 and TRBJ1-5, with D maybe TRBD1 (6 bases). The V gene's germline CDR1 is SGHVS and CDR2 FNYEAQ. The length of the CDR3 is 15 residues. V lost 3 bases to trimming and J lost 4 bases, with 13 bases between them. The CDR3 DNA follows: TGTGCCAGCAGCTTGTCCACAGGGTTAAATCAGCCCCAGCATTTT. It specifies CASSLSTGLNQPQHF.

The sample holds a few counts of this clonotype. The CDR3 DNA sequence: TGTGCCAGCAGTCAGCAACAGGGCCTAAATCAAGAGACCCAGTACTTC. It specifies CASSQQQGLNQETQYF. The rearrangement uses TRBV7-2 and TRBJ2-5; D is possibly TRBD1 (6 bases). V lost 6 bases to trimming and J lost 2 bases, with 19 bases between them. CDR3 length: 16 residues. Germline loops: CDR1 SGHTA, CDR2 FQGNSA.

This chain links TRBV2 with TRBJ2-2; 7 bases fit TRBD2. The CDR3 runs to 14 residues. Germline lookup yields CDR1 SNHLY and CDR2 FYNNEI. Trimming removed 11 bases from V and 3 bases from J; junction bases left unmatched: 9. This CDR3 reads CAGRGLADTGELFF. The CDR3 nucleotides read TGTGCCGGCCGGGGTCTAGCGGACACCGGGGAGCTGTTTTTT. The variable domain in full, completed from reference TRBV2 and TRBJ2-2, reads EPEVTQTPSHQVTQMGQEVILRCVPISNHLYFYWYRQILGQKVEFLVSFYNNEISEKSEIFDDQFSVERPDGSNFTLKIRSTKLEDSAMYFCAGRGLADTGELFFGEGSRLTVL.

The rearrangement joins TRBV29-1 to TRBJ2-7; D ambiguous. Between the trimmed V and J ends, which lost 3 bases and 4 bases, there was a span of 19 bases. The CDR3 has 15 amino acids. Per germline, CDR1 SQVTM and CDR2 ANQGSEA. For the CDR3, the DNA is TGCAGCGTTGAGGGATGGCTCGAAAACTATTACGAGCAGTACTTC. This codes for CSVEGWLENYYEQYF.

This clonotype was counted only a few times. The rearrangement uses TRBV12-3 or TRBV12-4 and TRBJ2-3, with 10 nucleotides matching TRBD1. V was clipped by 5 bases and J by 3 bases; unmatched bases: 2. CDR3 length: 14 residues. CDR3 in DNA: TGTGCCAGCAGTCGGACAGGGGGGACAGATACGCAGTATTTT. Encoded protein: CASSRTGGTDTQYF.

The chain has TRBV4-3 and TRBJ1-4; D uncertain. The length of the CDR3 is 16 residues. Trimming cost V 0 bases and J 8 bases, with 16 bases left between them. In germline, CDR1 is LGHNA, CDR2 YSLEER. The CDR3 sequence: CASSQDTTGLREKLFF. In nucleotides, the CDR3 is TGCGCCAGCAGCCAAGATACGACCGGACTAAGGGAAAAACTGTTTTTT.

The table lists this clonotype with a few counts. This sequence joins TRBV6-5 and TRBJ2-7, with 9 bases lining up with TRBD2. J lost 6 bases, V lost 8 bases, and 11 bases had no gene match. The CDR3 runs 14 residues. Germline V gene data show CDR1 as MNHEY and CDR2 as SVGAGI. DNA of the CDR3: TGTGCCAGCCGACGGGAGCGGGGGGCTTCCGAGCAGTACGTC. Its protein product is CASRRERGASEQYV.

This clonotype turned up a few times. The chain joins TRBV3-1 to TRBJ1-1; TRBD1 might be the D (5 bases). CDR3 length equals 11 residues. Germline values: CDR1 LGHDT, CDR2 YNNKEL (reference sequence). V was cut by 4 bases and J by 7 bases, with 7 bases left in between. The CDR3 nucleotides read TGTGCCAGCAGCCGCCAGGGTGAAGCTTTCTTT. Its translation: CASSRQGEAFF.

The chain joins TRBV6-2 or TRBV6-3 to TRBJ2-2; TRBD1 matches at 8 bases. There are 11 residues in the CDR3. The trim removed 8 bases at V and 8 bases at J, leaving 1 base unmatched. CDR1 and CDR2 (germline): MNHEY, SVGEGT. Written as DNA, the CDR3 is TGTGCCAGCCGGACAGGGGGGGAGCTGTTTTTT. Protein product: CASRTGGELFF.

The DNA for the CDR3 is TGTGCCAGCAGCTTACACACGGGAAGGAAAGAGACCCAGTACTTC. Encoded protein: CASSLHTGRKETQYF. V gene TRBV11-3 combines with J gene TRBJ2-5; D is possibly TRBD2 (5 bases). Trimming cost V 2 bases and J 3 bases, with 13 bases left between them. The CDR3 consists of 15 residues. Germline V CDR1 and CDR2: SGHNT, YENEEA. The whole variable domain, filled in from reference TRBV11-3 and TRBJ2-5, reads EAGVVQSPRYKIIEKKQPVAFWCNPISGHNTLYWYLQNLGQGPELLIRYENEEAVDDSQLPKDRFSAERLKGVDSTLKIQPAELGDSAVYLCASSLHTGRKETQYFGPGTRLLVL.

Regarding this clonotype: Being one base from a much bigger clone, this may be a read error. This chain links TRBV7-8 with TRBJ2-2; TRBD2 agrees at 10 bases. This CDR3 is 13 amino acids long. Germline CDR1 is SGHVS and CDR2 is FQNEAQ. The CDR3 sequence is CASSYGLAEELLF. The CDR3 DNA reads TGTGCCAGCAGCTACGGACTAGCGGAGGAGCTGCTTTTT.